Below are 17 T cell receptor beta chains sequenced from a single sample in a study of neurological immune-mediated disorders (dated by TCRdb to between 2019 and 2020). Libraries were built with 5' RACE. The instrument given in TCRdb is Illumina HiSeq 2500. TCRdb's own reprocessing of the public reads used fastp at Q25 and MiXCR and kept productive beta chains. Rows with one shared CDR3 protein collapse into an entry with the most common genes and DNA. The sample includes tens of thousands of distinct CDR3 sequences, with 10% to 15% observed a single time. The ten largest clones capture about 11% of the sample. The sample was PBMCs. These receptors were collected from a woman in her fifties or sixties with HTLV-1-associated myelopathy (HAM/TSP).

This clonotype has just a few counts. J is TRBJ1-2 and V is TRBV20-1, with D maybe TRBD1 (5 bases). Trimming removed 3 bases at V and 4 bases at J, with 18 bases between. This CDR3 region has 15 residues. Germline CDR1 is DFQATT and CDR2 is SNEGSKA (reference sequence). The CDR3 sequence is CSASGGALLGYGYTF. The CDR3 nucleotides are TGCAGTGCTAGTGGAGGGGCACTTCTAGGCTATGGCTACACCTTC.

This clonotype was seen at least ten times. V is TRBV7-2 and J is TRBJ2-2; TRBD2 matches at 8 bases. Per the germline V gene, CDR1 is SGHTA and CDR2 is FQGNSA. With V trimmed by 2 bases and J by 6 bases, 8 bases remained unmatched. This CDR3 region has 16 residues. CDR3 in DNA: TGTGCCAGCAGCTTAATGAGCGGGAGAGTAGCCGGGGAGCTGTTTTTT. As protein: CASSLMSGRVAGELFF.

A few counts support this clonotype. This chain connects TRBV12-3 or TRBV12-4 to TRBJ1-5; D unclear. The CDR3 has 15 residues. Trimming removed 5 bases at V and 1 base at J, with 12 bases between. The CDR3 protein is CASSPKPGSNQPQHF. The CDR3 DNA follows: TGTGCCAGCAGTCCAAAACCAGGAAGCAATCAGCCCCAGCATTTT.

This clonotype was detected many times. The V gene is TRBV29-1, the J gene TRBJ2-3; 7 bases map to TRBD2. Germline CDR1 SQVTM, CDR2 ANQGSEA. CDR3 length equals 13 residues. After removal of 6 bases from V and 0 bases from J, the junction contained 3 bases not matched to a gene. The DNA of the CDR3 is TGCAGCGTGTTAGCGGGTAGCACAGATACGCAGTATTTT. Its protein is CSVLAGSTDTQYF.

This clonotype was counted ten times or more. V usage is TRBV24-1 and J usage is TRBJ2-1; D is possibly TRBD2 (6 bases). V lost 6 bases and J 0 bases, leaving 14 bases between the germline ends. The V gene's germline CDR1 is KGHDR and CDR2 SFDVKD. The CDR3 runs 16 residues. The CDR3 DNA reads as TGTGCCACCAGTTTAGCCGGGACTGCCTCCTACAATGAGCAGTTCTTC. Translating it yields CATSLAGTASYNEQFF.

The chain couples TRBV5-1 to TRBJ2-1; D is uncertain. Looked up from germline, CDR1 is SGHRS and CDR2 is YFSETQ. V lost 1 base to trimming and J lost 5 bases, with 13 bases between them. This CDR3 comprises 15 residues. In DNA, the CDR3 is TGCGCCAGCAGCTTGTCACTTATTTCCCACAATGAGCAGTTCTTC. Protein product: CASSLSLISHNEQFF.

This clonotype was counted many times. V usage is TRBV28 and J usage is TRBJ2-5; 8 positions agree with TRBD1. The CDR3 is 18 amino acids. Germline CDR1 MDHEN, CDR2 SYDVKM. V dropped 3 bases and J dropped 1; count of bases not matched to a gene: 13. Written as DNA, the CDR3 is TGTGCCAGCAGTTTGGGACAGGAGGGATTTGGACGCCAAGAGACCCAGTACTTC. Amino acid sequence: CASSLGQEGFGRQETQYF.

This clonotype was observed once. The chain uses TRBV5-1 and TRBJ2-7; 8 bases are shared with TRBD1. Germline CDR1 SGHRS, CDR2 YFSETQ. After removal of 8 bases from V and 0 bases from J, the junction contained 7 bases not matched to a gene. The CDR3 runs 14 residues. The chain's CDR3 is CASKGQVDSYEQYF. The CDR3 DNA reads as TGCGCCAGTAAGGGACAGGTCGACTCCTACGAGCAGTACTTC.

This clonotype was recorded many times. The chain combines TRBV2 with TRBJ2-5; maybe TRBD1 (5 bases). The CDR3 spans 12 residues. Trimming took off 8 bases at V and 2 bases at J, with 9 bases between the two ends. CDR1 and CDR2 from the germline V gene are SNHLY and FYNNEI. CDR3 in DNA: TGTGCCAGCCTTCGACAGCAAGAGACCCAGTACTTC. It encodes CASLRQQETQYF. The full variable domain, with the rest looked up from reference TRBV2 and TRBJ2-5, is EPEVTQTPSHQVTQMGQEVILRCVPISNHLYFYWYRQILGQKVEFLVSFYNNEISEKSEIFDDQFSVERPDGSNFTLKIRSTKLEDSAMYFCASLRQQETQYFGPGTRLLVL.

Ten or more counts support this clonotype. An end of the junction differs from the germline gene, which may be a read error. V is TRBV6-4 and J is TRBJ2-1; D gene ambiguous. This CDR3 comprises 15 residues. The germline V gene has CDR1 MRHNA and CDR2 SNTAGT. As DNA, the CDR3 is TGTGCCAGCAGAGCTTTGACCACCTCCCACAATGAGCAGTTCTTC. Protein product: CASRALTTSHNEQFF.

This clonotype showed up many times. The chain links TRBV7-9 to TRBJ2-3; 8 bases match TRBD2. After removal of 6 bases from V and 3 bases from J, the junction contained 8 bases not matched to a gene. This CDR3 has 15 amino acids. CDR1 SEHNR and CDR2 FQNEAQ come from the germline V gene (reference sequence). For the CDR3, the DNA is TGTGCCAGCAGTCCTAGCGGGCGCAAAACAGATACGCAGTATTTT. Amino acids: CASSPSGRKTDTQYF.

This clonotype was observed many times. The chain couples TRBV7-8 to TRBJ2-1, with 11 bases that match TRBD2. Trimming took 1 base from V and 0 from J; bases not matched to a gene: 11. Per germline, CDR1 SGHVS and CDR2 FQNEAQ. The CDR3 has 20 residues. CDR3 amino acids: CASSLDVSGLAGGSYNEQFF. The CDR3 DNA reads as TGTGCCAGCAGCTTAGACGTCTCCGGACTAGCGGGCGGCTCCTACAATGAGCAGTTCTTC.

There are many counts of this clonotype. The chain has TRBV7-9 and TRBJ2-7; D may match TRBD1 or TRBD2 (5 bases each). Germline V gene lookup returns CDR1 SEHNR and CDR2 FQNEAQ (reference sequence). Trimming removed 1 base at V and 2 bases at J, with 15 bases between. The CDR3 loop spans 16 amino acids. The CDR3 DNA reads as TGTGCCAGCAGCTTAGAATACGGGGCTTTTCCCTACGAGCAGTACTTC. Encoded protein: CASSLEYGAFPYEQYF.

Many counts were recorded for this clonotype. V usage is TRBV7-9 and J usage is TRBJ2-7; 9 bases are shared with TRBD1. The CDR3 spans 16 residues. V gave up 5 bases and J gave up 3 bases; unmatched junction bases: 11. Per germline, CDR1 SEHNR and CDR2 FQNEAQ (reference sequence). CDR3 coding DNA: TGTGCCAGCAGCCCTCCCTGGACAGGGGCTAACTACGAGCAGTACTTC. This encodes CASSPPWTGANYEQYF.

Turning to this clonotype: Germline is not matched at one junction end, which may reflect a read error. The genes are TRBV29-1 and TRBJ2-6; D perhaps matches TRBD1 (5 bases). Germline V gene sequence: CDR1 SQVTM, CDR2 ANQGSEA. The CDR3 runs 14 residues. CDR3 nucleotide sequence: TGCATCGTTCCCGGCGGCTCTGGGGCCAACGTACTGACTTTC. Protein sequence: CIVPGGSGANVLTF.

Relative to its sample, this clonotype is medium-sized. The chain combines TRBV30 with TRBJ1-1; maybe TRBD1 (5 bases). The CDR3 has 14 residues. CDR1 is GTSNPN, CDR2 SVGIG, per germline (reference sequence). V was cut by 4 bases and J by 1 base, with 13 bases left in between. CDR3 protein: CAWMPDGANTEAFF. The CDR3 DNA reads as TGTGCCTGGATGCCGGACGGGGCGAACACTGAAGCTTTCTTT.

This clonotype came up many times. J is TRBJ1-1 and V is TRBV14; 10 bases align to TRBD1. V gave up 4 bases and J gave up 5 bases; unmatched junction bases: 7. Germline lookup yields CDR1 SGHDN and CDR2 FVKESK. This CDR3 has 15 amino acids. The CDR3 region has the DNA TGTGCCAGCAGCCCGAACCCGGGACAGGGGACTGAAGCTTTCTTT. Its translation: CASSPNPGQGTEAFF.